This T cell receptor beta chain was sequenced in a study of blood T cell repertoires in COVID-19. Across the whole study: Collection of acute and convalescent COVID-19 samples took place in the United States, Italy and Spain.

As handled by the study authors: The assay estimated nucleated cells by amplifying reference gene primers. Profiling relied on immunoSEQ multiplex PCR, and the TCRdb table lists in-frame clones only, not all of them. Clone size and the V and J calls come from that table; the DNA yielded D and trimming. This sample carries 300,000 to 400,000 clones, approximately 86% of them seen once, and the ten largest clones take 2.5% to 3.5%. The receptor comes from a human donor in a cohort sampled during active COVID-19. Sequenced input: peripheral blood.

This CDR3 is CASSPDRAYGYTF. For the CDR3, the DNA is TGTGCCAGCAGTCCAGACAGGGCCTATGGCTACACCTTC. The rearrangement uses TRBV25-1 and TRBJ1-2, with 7 nucleotides matching TRBD1. Germline V gene sequence: CDR1 MGHDK, CDR2 SYGVNS. V lost 5 bases and J lost 4; bases outside the gene matches: 4. The length of the CDR3 is 13 residues.